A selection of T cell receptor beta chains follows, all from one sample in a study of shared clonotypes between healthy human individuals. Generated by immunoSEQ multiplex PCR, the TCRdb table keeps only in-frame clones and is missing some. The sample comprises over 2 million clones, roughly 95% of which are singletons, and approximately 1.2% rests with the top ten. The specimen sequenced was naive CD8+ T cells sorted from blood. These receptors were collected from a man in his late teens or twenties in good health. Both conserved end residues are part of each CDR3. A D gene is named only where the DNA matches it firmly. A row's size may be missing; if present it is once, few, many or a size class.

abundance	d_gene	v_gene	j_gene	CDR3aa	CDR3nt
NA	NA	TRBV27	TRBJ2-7	CASSLASTHYEQYF	TGTGCCAGCAGTTTGGCTAGCACGCACTACGAGCAGTACTTC
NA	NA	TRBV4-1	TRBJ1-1	CASSQVLFTEAFF	TGCGCCAGCAGCCAAGTCCTGTTTACTGAAGCTTTCTTT
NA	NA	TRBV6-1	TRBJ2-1	CASSVFGSYNEQFF	TGTGCCAGCAGTGTGTTCGGATCCTACAATGAGCAGTTCTTC
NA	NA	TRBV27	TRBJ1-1	CASRAGTIGRVETEAFF	TGTGCCAGCAGGGCCGGGACAATCGGAAGGGTTGAAACTGAAGCTTTCTTT
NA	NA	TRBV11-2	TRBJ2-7	CASSFIRDIEQYF	TGTGCCAGCAGCTTTATCCGGGACATCGAGCAGTACTTC
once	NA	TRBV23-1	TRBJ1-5	CASSPRRSQPQHF	TGCGCCAGCAGTCCAAGGAGGAGTCAGCCCCAGCATTTT
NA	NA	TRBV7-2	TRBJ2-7	CASSPIGHEQYF	TGTGCCAGCAGCCCAATCGGACACGAGCAGTACTTC
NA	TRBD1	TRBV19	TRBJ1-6	CASSVQGAWNSPLHF	TGTGCCAGTAGTGTACAGGGGGCTTGGAATTCACCCCTCCACTTT
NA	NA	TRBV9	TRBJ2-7	CASSPVRASDGQYF	TGTGCCAGCAGCCCAGTTCGCGCTTCCGACGGGCAGTACTTC
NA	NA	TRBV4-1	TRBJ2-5	CASSQDSQETQYF	TGCGCCAGCAGCCAAGATTCGCAAGAGACCCAGTACTTC
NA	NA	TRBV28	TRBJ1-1	CASSLSAMNTEAFF	TGTGCCAGCAGTTTATCGGCCATGAACACTGAAGCTTTCTTT
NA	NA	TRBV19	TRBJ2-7	CASSLSGLSEQYF	TGTGCCAGTAGTCTCAGTGGACTCTCCGAGCAGTACTTC
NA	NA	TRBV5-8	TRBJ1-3	CASRRDLSSGNTIYF	TGTGCCAGCAGGCGGGACTTAAGCTCTGGAAACACCATATATTTT
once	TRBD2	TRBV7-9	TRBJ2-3	CASVLSTGTIPDTQYF	TGTGCCAGCGTCCTCTCCACCGGGACTATTCCAGATACGCAGTATTTT
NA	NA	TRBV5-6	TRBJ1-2	CASSLVVANYGYTF	TGTGCCAGCAGCTTGGTGGTAGCTAACTATGGCTACACCTTC
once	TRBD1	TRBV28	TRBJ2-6	CASSLWTGGVSGANVLTF	TGTGCCAGCAGTTTATGGACAGGGGGAGTCTCTGGGGCCAACGTCCTGACTTTC
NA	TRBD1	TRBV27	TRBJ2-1	CASRGSGGLAYNEQFF	TGTGCCAGCAGGGGATCAGGGGGCCTCGCCTACAATGAGCAGTTCTTC
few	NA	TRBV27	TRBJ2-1	CASSFNPGAYNEQFF	TGTGCCAGCAGTTTTAATCCAGGGGCCTACAATGAGCAGTTCTTC
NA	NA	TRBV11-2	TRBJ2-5	CASSLGLMQETQYF	TGTGCCAGCAGCTTAGGGCTGATGCAAGAGACCCAGTACTTC
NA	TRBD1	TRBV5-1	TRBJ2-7	CASSLGGQGSYEQYF	TGCGCCAGCAGCTTGGGAGGACAGGGATCCTACGAGCAGTACTTC
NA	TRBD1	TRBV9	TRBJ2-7	CASSPRTGTGQYEQYF	TGTGCCAGCAGCCCCAGGACCGGGACAGGCCAATACGAGCAGTACTTC
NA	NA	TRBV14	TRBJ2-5	CASSQVLGGRETQYF	TGTGCCAGCAGCCAAGTGCTGGGGGGTCGAGAGACCCAGTACTTC
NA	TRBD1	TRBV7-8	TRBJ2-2	CASSRQGLADGELFF	TGTGCCAGCAGCCGACAGGGCCTGGCGGACGGGGAGCTGTTTTTT